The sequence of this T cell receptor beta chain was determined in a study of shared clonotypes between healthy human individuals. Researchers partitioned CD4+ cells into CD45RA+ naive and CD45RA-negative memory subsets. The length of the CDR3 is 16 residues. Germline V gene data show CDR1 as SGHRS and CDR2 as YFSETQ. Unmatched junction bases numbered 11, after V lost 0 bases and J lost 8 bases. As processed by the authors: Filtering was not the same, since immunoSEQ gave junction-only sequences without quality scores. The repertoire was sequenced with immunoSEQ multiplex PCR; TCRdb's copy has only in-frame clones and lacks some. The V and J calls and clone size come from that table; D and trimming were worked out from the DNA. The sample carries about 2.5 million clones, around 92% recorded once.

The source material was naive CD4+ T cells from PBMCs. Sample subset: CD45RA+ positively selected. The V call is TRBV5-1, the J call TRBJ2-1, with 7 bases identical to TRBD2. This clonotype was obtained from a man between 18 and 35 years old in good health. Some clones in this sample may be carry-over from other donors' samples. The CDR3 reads CASSLAGAGVGYEQFF. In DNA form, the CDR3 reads TGCGCCAGCAGCTTGGCCGGGGCGGGAGTAGGCTATGAGCAGTTCTTC.